This TCR beta chain appears in the sequencing data of a study of beta chain features in type 1 diabetes. Points on this clone: Its antigen remains unidentified.

Between the trimmed V and J ends, which lost 4 bases and 5 bases, there was a span of 17 bases. Germline lookup yields CDR1 SGHDN and CDR2 FVKESK. This CDR3 spans 15 amino acids. Every isolated RNA sample was fully reverse transcribed, so sequencing captured expressed TCRB transcripts. Clones were read by immunoSEQ multiplex PCR, and TCRdb kept only the in-frame ones, dropping some. The data contain a few hundred thousand clones, roughly a tenth of them seen just once; the ten biggest clones take up 1% to 1.5%. Study-wide results and caveats: Short templates might get an advantage during PCR, and this would be equal in patients and controls.

This sequence joins TRBV14 and TRBJ1-2, with D possibly matching TRBD1 (6 bases). What was sequenced was central memory CD4+ T cells from blood. The clonotype originates from a man aged 18 to 30 in good health. Here the CDR3 reads CASSPAGEILYGYTF. CDR3 bases: TGTGCCAGCAGCCCAGCAGGGGAGATTCTATATGGCTACACCTTC.